The 16 T cell receptor beta chains presented below share a single source sample, sequenced in a study of cytomegalovirus exposure and HLA in healthy donors. Primers included in the PCR were 60 Vbeta and 13 Jbeta primers. Sequencing used immunoSEQ multiplex PCR; TCRdb keeps in-frame clones, though not all of them. The sample lists about 250,000 clones, 78% occurring once. Sequenced sample: PBMCs. Source of these receptors: a boy younger than 18 in good health and CMV-seronegative.

This sequence joins TRBV5-1 and TRBJ2-3, with D perhaps TRBD2 (5 bases). Trimming took off 1 base at V and 5 bases at J, with 8 bases between the two ends. CDR3 length: 13 amino acids. Germline assignment: CDR1 SGHRS and CDR2 YFSETQ. This CDR3 reads CASSLLGEDTQYF. In DNA, the CDR3 is TGCGCCAGCAGCTTGTTGGGAGAAGATACGCAGTATTTT.

The genes are TRBV30 and TRBJ2-7, with TRBD2 matching over 9 bases. Germline V gene lookup returns CDR1 GTSNPN and CDR2 SVGIG (reference sequence). CDR3 length: 16 amino acids. The trim removed 2 bases at V and 4 bases at J, leaving 12 bases unmatched. The CDR3 bases are TGTGCCTGGAGTCGGGTTAGCGGGAGATTCGGGTACGAGCAGTACTTC. This gives the protein CAWSRVSGRFGYEQYF.

This chain links TRBV5-1 with TRBJ2-7, with 7 bases aligning to TRBD1. The V gene end was trimmed by 0 bases and the J gene end by 5 bases; junction bases not matched to a gene: 5. Germline V gene sequence: CDR1 SGHRS, CDR2 YFSETQ. This CDR3 spans 14 amino acids. CDR3 loop: CASSLVQGFHEQYF. CDR3 DNA: TGCGCCAGCAGCTTGGTACAGGGGTTCCACGAGCAGTACTTC.

As concerns this clone: At one of its ends the junction is not consistent with the germline gene, which may arise from a read error. This sequence joins TRBV18 and TRBJ1-5; D gene uncertain. Germline loops: CDR1 KGHSH, CDR2 LQKENI. The length of the CDR3 is 16 residues. The CDR3 reads CAISPVGGRGNQPQHF. In DNA, the CDR3 is TGTGCCATCTCACCCGTTGGTGGGAGAGGCAATCAGCCCCAGCATTTT.

The V and J genes are TRBV5-1 and TRBJ2-6, with D maybe TRBD1 (6 bases). Germline loops: CDR1 SGHRS, CDR2 YFSETQ. CDR3 length: 15 residues. Between the trimmed V and J ends, which lost 3 bases and 0 bases, there was a span of 7 bases. In DNA form, the CDR3 reads TGCGCCAGCAGCTCGGACAGCTCTGGGGCCAACGTCCTGACTTTC. Translating gives CASSSDSSGANVLTF.

The gene calls are TRBV10-3 and TRBJ1-1; D unclear. Looked up from germline, CDR1 is ENHRY and CDR2 is SYGVKD. This CDR3 is 14 amino acids long. The V end was cut by 8 bases, the J end by 0 bases, with 13 bases between. In DNA form, the CDR3 reads TGTGCCATCCGGGGTGGACTTATGAACACTGAAGCTTTCTTT. This gives the protein CAIRGGLMNTEAFF.

The chain links TRBV5-6 to TRBJ1-1; TRBD1 agrees at 7 bases. Germline V CDR1 and CDR2: SGHDT, YYEEEE. V dropped 6 bases and J dropped 0; count of bases not matched to a gene: 8. The CDR3 extends over 15 amino acids. CDR3 residues: CASNQPDRLNTEAFF. CDR3 bases: TGTGCCAGCAATCAACCGGACAGGTTGAACACTGAAGCTTTCTTT.

The chain carries TRBV7-9 and TRBJ2-1; the D gene is possibly TRBD1 (6 bases). The length of the CDR3 is 12 residues. Germline CDR1 and CDR2: SEHNR and FQNEAQ (reference sequence). V was shortened by 3 bases and J by 6 bases, with 6 bases between the two germline ends. The CDR3 here is CASSLGANEQFF. CDR3 nucleotide sequence: TGTGCCAGCAGCTTGGGGGCCAATGAGCAGTTCTTC.

The rearrangement links TRBV4-2 to TRBJ2-7; TRBD2 matches at 7 bases. The CDR3 runs to 15 residues. With 0 bases clipped from V and 2 bases from J, the junction kept 4 bases outside the gene matches. The germline gives CDR1 LGHNA, CDR2 YNFKEQ. The CDR3 DNA reads as TGTGCCAGCAGCCAAGAGAACGGGACTACCTACGAGCAGTACTTC. Its protein product is CASSQENGTTYEQYF.

The gene calls are TRBV5-6 and TRBJ2-1, with 15 bases that match TRBD2. The CDR3 runs 16 residues. In germline, CDR1 is SGHDT, CDR2 YYEEEE. V shed 3 bases, J shed 8 bases, and the junction held 6 bases outside the gene matches. The CDR3: CASSSGTSGGIDEQFF. The CDR3 DNA is TGTGCCAGCAGCTCCGGGACTAGCGGGGGGATTGATGAGCAGTTCTTC.

This clone was found once. J is TRBJ2-7 and V is TRBV18, with D maybe TRBD2 (6 bases). The CDR3 spans 14 residues. Germline assignment: CDR1 KGHSH and CDR2 LQKENI. Between the trimmed V and J ends, which lost 4 bases and 5 bases, there was a span of 15 bases. In DNA form, the CDR3 reads TGTGCCAGCTCACTTCAGATGGGGGGTGACGAGCAGTACTTC. Translation: CASSLQMGGDEQYF.

The chain recombines TRBV6-5 with TRBJ1-3, with D unclear. This CDR3 is 15 amino acids long. V was clipped by 0 bases and J by 1 base, with 7 bases between them. Germline CDR1 and CDR2: MNHEY and SVGAGI. This CDR3 reads CASSYSEKSGNTIYF. For the CDR3, the DNA is TGTGCCAGCAGTTACTCTGAGAAATCTGGAAACACCATATATTTT.

This rearrangement joins TRBV6-1 to TRBJ2-7; a weak D match, TRBD2 (7 bases). The CDR3 sequence is 14 residues long. V was trimmed by 4 bases and J by 7 bases, leaving 17 bases between them. CDR1 and CDR2 (germline): MNHNS, SASEGT. The DNA for the CDR3 is TGTGCCAGCAGTGGGGGGGGCGCGATCTCGGAGCAGTACTTC. Translating it yields CASSGGGAISEQYF.

The CDR3 protein is CASSYGETQYF. The CDR3 coding sequence is TGTGCCAGCAGTTACGGGGAGACCCAGTACTTC. The chain joins TRBV27 to TRBJ2-5; no clear D gene. Germline V gives CDR1 MNHEY, CDR2 SMNVEV (reference sequence). V was cut by 4 bases and J by 5 bases, with 5 bases left in between. The CDR3 covers 11 residues.

J is TRBJ2-7 and V is TRBV11-2; a possible D gene is TRBD1 (6 bases). The CDR3 is 16 residues long. The V end was cut by 7 bases, the J end by 6 bases, with 25 bases between. Germline V gene data show CDR1 as SGHAT and CDR2 as FQNNGV. CDR3 amino acids: CASNLRGNGNRSEQYF. The CDR3, as DNA: TGTGCCAGCAACTTGAGGGGGAACGGGAACCGCTCCGAGCAGTACTTC. The variable domain in full, with the rest retrieved from reference TRBV11-2 and TRBJ2-7, is EAGVAQSPRYKIIEKRQSVAFWCNPISGHATLYWYQQILGQGPKLLIQFQNNGVVDDSQLPKDRFSAERLKGVDSTLKIQPAKLEDSAVYLCASNLRGNGNRSEQYFGPGTRLTVT.

The gene calls are TRBV12-5 and TRBJ1-1; D gene unclear. V was clipped by 2 bases and J by 3 bases, with 22 bases between them. This CDR3 is 18 amino acids long. Germline CDR1 and CDR2: LGHNT and FRNRAP. In DNA form, the CDR3 reads TGTGCTAGTGGTTTGTTCCCCGCGGGGAGGAAGGGAGACACTGAAGCTTTCTTT. Translation gives CASGLFPAGRKGDTEAFF. Drawing the rest from reference TRBV12-5 and TRBJ1-1, the complete variable domain is DARVTQTPRHKVTEMGQEVTMRCQPILGHNTVFWYRQTMMQGLELLAYFRNRAPLDDSGMPKDRFSAEMPDATLATLKIQPSEPRDSAVYFCASGLFPAGRKGDTEAFFGQGTRLTVV.